These 25 T cell receptor beta chains share one sample of origin, sequenced in a study of cytomegalovirus exposure and HLA in healthy donors (dated by TCRdb to 2017 to 2019). The library was built by means of the immunoSEQ multiplex PCR assay. For the multiplex PCR, a mixture combining 60 forward primers for TCR Vbeta segments and 13 reverse primers for TCR Jbeta segments was used. TCRdb's version of the immuneACCESS table is confined to in-frame rearrangements and falls short of the full clone set. An unresolved V gene accounts for under half of the shortfall where checked; the remainder is of unknown origin. The sample records around 130,000 clones, 73% of which are singletons. The ten largest clones represent less than 2.5% of the sample. The sequenced sample was PBMCs. These receptors were collected from a woman aged 40 to 55 in good health and CMV-seropositive.

The rearrangement joins TRBV6-7 to TRBJ1-3, with TRBD1 identical over 11 bases. TRBV6-7 is an open reading frame whose function is uncertain. There are 19 residues in the CDR3. Unmatched junction bases numbered 8, after V lost 0 bases and J lost 1 base. CDR3 coding DNA: TGTGCCAGCAGTTACTCGAAAGGGACAGGGGGAAGGTCTGGAAACACCATATATTTT. It translates to CASSYSKGTGGRSGNTIYF.

V usage is TRBV5-4 and J usage is TRBJ1-2, with 7 nucleotides matching TRBD1. The CDR3 consists of 15 residues. CDR1 is SGHNT, CDR2 YYREEE, per germline (reference sequence). Trimming took 0 bases from V and 8 from J; bases not matched to a gene: 10. CDR3 in DNA: TGTGCCAGCAGCTTGGGTTCTCCGACAGGGCGAGGCTACACCTTC. This codes for CASSLGSPTGRGYTF.

Concerning this clone: At the DNA level, this CDR3 is encoded by other sequences in the same sample as well. The rearrangement uses TRBV6-1 and TRBJ2-7, with 10 positions matching TRBD2. Trimming at V came to 0 bases and at J to 4 bases, leaving 6 bases not matched to a gene. This CDR3 is 16 amino acids long. From germline, CDR1 is MNHNS and CDR2 SASEGT. The CDR3 DNA follows: TGTGCCAGCAGTGAAGCGCTACTAGCGGGATTGTACGAGCAGTACTTC. Protein: CASSEALLAGLYEQYF.

This clone was picked up a small number of times. The chain links TRBV7-9 to TRBJ2-5, with D possibly matching TRBD2 (5 bases). Germline CDR1 and CDR2: SEHNR and FQNEAQ (reference sequence). Trimming pared 5 bases from V and 0 bases from J, leaving 13 bases between. This CDR3 contains 15 residues. This chain's CDR3 is CASSTSSDYQETQYF. The CDR3 bases are TGTGCCAGCAGCACCTCTTCGGACTACCAAGAGACCCAGTACTTC.

V is TRBV4-3 and J is TRBJ1-2, with 10 positions matching TRBD1. Germline assignment: CDR1 LGHNA and CDR2 YSLEER. The CDR3 sequence is 18 residues long. Trimming removed 1 base from V and 5 bases from J; junction bases left unmatched: 13. The CDR3 spells CASSQVLPSSGQGYGYTF. CDR3 DNA: TGCGCCAGCAGCCAAGTTTTGCCCTCGTCGGGACAGGGGTATGGCTACACCTTC.

CDR3 region: CASSSPGVNYGYTF. CDR3 nucleotide sequence: TGTGCCAGCAGCTCCCCCGGGGTTAACTATGGCTACACCTTC. This chain joins TRBV11-2 and TRBJ1-2; the D is unclear. The germline V and J ends were trimmed by 4 bases and 1 base, with 10 bases remaining between them. This CDR3 spans 14 amino acids. In germline, CDR1 is SGHAT, CDR2 FQNNGV.

V gene TRBV7-2 combines with J gene TRBJ2-5, with TRBD2 identical over 8 bases. This CDR3 region has 16 residues. The V gene's germline CDR1 is SGHTA and CDR2 FQGNSA. V trimming: 5 bases; J trimming: 5 bases; junction bases outside the gene matches: 13. The CDR3 here is CASSPVGREDWETQYF. The CDR3 nucleotides are TGTGCCAGCAGCCCCGTTGGGCGGGAGGATTGGGAGACCCAGTACTTC.

The rearrangement joins TRBV4-3 to TRBJ2-7; possibly TRBD1 for D (5 bases). The V end lost 2 bases, the J end lost 4 bases, and 12 bases lay between the germline ends. The germline CDR1 and CDR2 sequences are LGHNA and YSLEER. The CDR3 covers 14 residues. This CDR3 is CASSQTRAVYEQYF. CDR3 bases: TGCGCCAGCAGCCAAACCAGGGCCGTATACGAGCAGTACTTC.

The chain couples TRBV7-2 to TRBJ2-7; possible D gene TRBD1, 6 bases. The germline V gene has CDR1 SGHTA and CDR2 FQGNSA. The V end was cut by 2 bases, the J end by 1 base, with 12 bases between. This CDR3 comprises 15 residues. CDR3 in DNA: TGTGCCAGCAGCTTATCGCAGGGGTCATCCTACGAGCAGTACTTC. It is translated as CASSLSQGSSYEQYF. Variable domain in full (rest from reference TRBV7-2 and TRBJ2-7): GAGVSQSPSNKVTEKGKDVELRCDPISGHTALYWYRQSLGQGLEFLIYFQGNSAPDKSGLPSDRFSAERTGGSVSTLTIQRTQQEDSAVYLCASSLSQGSSYEQYFGPGTRLTVT.

This chain connects TRBV4-1 to TRBJ2-5; possible D gene TRBD2, 6 bases. The end of the DNA aligns better with TRBJ2-7, so the J call may be wrong. The CDR3 has 15 amino acids. Germline loops: CDR1 MGHRA, CDR2 YSYEKL. CDR3 sequence: CASSQELALSYEQYF. The CDR3, as DNA: TGCGCCAGCAGCCAAGAACTAGCACTCTCCTACGAGCAGTACTTC.

The rearrangement uses TRBV7-8 and TRBJ2-5; TRBD2 might be the D (6 bases). The J call could be wrong; TRBJ2-7 is a better fit for the DNA end. This CDR3 has 15 amino acids. Germline CDR1 reads SGHVS; CDR2 reads FQNEAQ. The CDR3 loop is CASSSRGGQPYEQYF. CDR3 nucleotide sequence: TGTGCCAGCAGCTCCCGAGGAGGGCAGCCCTACGAGCAGTACTTC.

The V and J genes are TRBV7-8 and TRBJ1-4; 7 nucleotides line up with TRBD1. Trimming removed 4 bases from V and 0 bases from J; junction bases left unmatched: 5. The CDR3 is 16 residues long. CDR1 and CDR2 (germline): SGHVS, FQNEAQ. The CDR3 region is CASSSGQLTTNEKLFF. CDR3 in DNA: TGTGCCAGCAGCTCGGGACAGTTAACAACTAATGAAAAACTGTTTTTT.

J is TRBJ1-1 and V is TRBV4-1; no clear D. Germline values: CDR1 MGHRA, CDR2 YSYEKL. The CDR3 covers 16 residues. V gave up 3 bases and J gave up 4 bases, with 18 bases separating them. As DNA, the CDR3 is TGCGCCAGCAGCCATACTCTGGGGAAGAGCGGCACTGAAGCTTTCTTT. This gives the protein CASSHTLGKSGTEAFF.

The chain carries TRBV28 and TRBJ1-2; D ambiguous. V lost 5 bases and J 1 base, leaving 23 bases between the germline ends. The germline gives CDR1 MDHEN, CDR2 SYDVKM. This CDR3 contains 18 residues. The CDR3 DNA sequence: TGTGCCAGCAGTATCTTCACCGAGGCTAGAGAACATAACTATGGCTACACCTTC. It codes for CASSIFTEAREHNYGYTF.

V usage is TRBV5-1 and J usage is TRBJ2-1, with TRBD2 as a possible D gene (5 bases). V dropped 10 bases and J dropped 0 bases, with 17 bases sitting between them. This CDR3 spans 15 amino acids. CDR1 is SGHRS, CDR2 YFSETQ, per germline. In DNA form, the CDR3 reads TGCGCCTGCGCCGGAGGCGCCAGCTCCTACAATGAGCAGTTCTTC. Residues: CACAGGASSYNEQFF.

The chain employs TRBV2 and TRBJ1-2; 8 nucleotides align to TRBD1. The CDR3 has 11 amino acids. The V gene end was trimmed by 6 bases and the J gene end by 7 bases; junction bases not matched to a gene: 1. Germline V gene sequence: CDR1 SNHLY, CDR2 FYNNEI. The CDR3 sequence: CASRGQAGYTF. In nucleotides, the CDR3 is TGTGCCAGCAGGGGACAGGCTGGCTACACCTTC.

The chain is built from TRBV6-5 and TRBJ1-2; D might be TRBD1 (5 bases). The CDR3 is 14 amino acids. In germline, CDR1 is MNHEY, CDR2 SVGAGI. Trimming took off 8 bases at V and 8 bases at J, with 21 bases between the two ends. CDR3 sequence: CASGRAVDQGGYTF. CDR3 coding DNA: TGTGCCAGCGGTAGGGCGGTCGATCAGGGCGGCTACACCTTC.

The V gene is TRBV12-1, the J gene TRBJ1-4. TRBV12-1 is a recognized pseudogene. The length of the CDR3 is 16 residues. CDR3 in amino acids: CASRFEAQGGNEKLFF. For the CDR3, the DNA is TGTGCCAGCAGGTTTGAGGCCCAAGGAGGTAATGAAAAACTGTTTTTT.

This chain connects TRBV5-4 to TRBJ1-1, with no clear D. Germline V gene lookup returns CDR1 SGHNT and CDR2 YYREEE (reference sequence). The CDR3 extends over 13 amino acids. Trimming took off 3 bases at V and 5 bases at J, with 11 bases between the two ends. The CDR3 sequence is CASSSDGLTEAFF. CDR3 coding DNA: TGTGCCAGCAGCTCTGATGGGCTGACTGAAGCTTTCTTT. Together with reference TRBV5-4 and TRBJ1-1, the CDR3 gives the full variable domain: ETGVTQSPTHLIKTRGQQVTLRCSSQSGHNTVSWYQQALGQGPQFIFQYYREEENGRGNFPPRFSGLQFPNYSSELNVNALELDDSALYLCASSSDGLTEAFFGQGTRLTVV.

As concerns this clone: The same CDR3 arises from other DNA sequences in this sample as well. Here the CDR3 reads CASSLDRGESGEQYF. In DNA, the CDR3 is TGTGCCAGCAGTCTTGACAGGGGGGAAAGTGGGGAGCAGTACTTC. The V gene is TRBV6-1, the J gene TRBJ2-7; 9 bases are a match to TRBD1. CDR3 length: 15 amino acids. Unmatched junction bases numbered 12, after V lost 5 bases and J lost 7 bases. CDR1 and CDR2 (germline): MNHNS, SASEGT.

The gene calls are TRBV5-1 and TRBJ2-1, with 8 positions matching TRBD2. V lost 0 bases and J lost 4; bases outside the gene matches: 6. The V gene's germline CDR1 is SGHRS and CDR2 YFSETQ. CDR3 length: 16 amino acids. CDR3 DNA sequence: TGCGCCAGCAGCTTGGGAGGGGCGGGGGGATACAATGAGCAGTTCTTC. Protein sequence: CASSLGGAGGYNEQFF.

For the CDR3, the DNA is TGTGCCTGGCTAGGACGACAGGGGGCGGACTATGGCTACACCTTC. Translation: CAWLGRQGADYGYTF. The rearrangement links TRBV30 to TRBJ1-2; the match to TRBD1 covers 10 bases. The CDR3 extends over 15 amino acids. From germline, CDR1 is GTSNPN and CDR2 SVGIG (reference sequence). Losses at the gene ends were 5 bases for V and 3 bases for J; bases not matched to a gene: 9.

This chain links TRBV7-2 with TRBJ1-1; the D gene is possibly TRBD1 (6 bases). The CDR3 consists of 17 residues. The V and J ends lost 1 base and 0 bases respectively, with 15 bases between them. Germline loops: CDR1 SGHTA, CDR2 FQGNSA. The CDR3 sequence is CASSLGGGGGVNTEAFF. The CDR3 region has the DNA TGTGCCAGCAGCTTAGGAGGGGGGGGAGGAGTGAACACTGAAGCTTTCTTT.

The V gene is TRBV7-9, the J gene TRBJ2-5; 9 bases match TRBD1. The CDR3 contains 18 residues. Germline V gives CDR1 SEHNR, CDR2 FQNEAQ (reference sequence). The V gene end was trimmed by 4 bases and the J gene end by 3 bases; junction bases not matched to a gene: 15. DNA of the CDR3: TGTGCCAGCAGCTCCCCGGTTCGTACAGGGGGCGCGGAAGAGACCCAGTACTTC. It codes for CASSSPVRTGGAEETQYF.

The chain uses TRBV6-4 and TRBJ2-6; 10 nucleotides align to TRBD1. Per germline, CDR1 MRHNA and CDR2 SNTAGT. The CDR3 consists of 17 residues. V was clipped by 6 bases and J by 0 bases; unmatched bases: 5. CDR3 protein: CASRPGQGYSGANVLTF. CDR3 nucleotides: TGTGCCAGCAGGCCGGGACAGGGGTACTCTGGGGCCAACGTCCTGACTTTC.